This T cell receptor (beta chain) was identified in a study of blood T cell repertoires in COVID-19. In the study overall: The analysed material was cDNA or gDNA that came from T cells, B-cell-depleted T cells, or PBMCs.

This CDR3 has 14 residues. The ends were cut back, 3 bases at V and 7 bases at J, with 10 bases in the middle. Per germline, CDR1 MDHEN and CDR2 SYDVKM. Sequencing used immunoSEQ multiplex PCR; TCRdb keeps in-frame clones, though not all of them. The sample records 150,000 to 200,000 clones, 85% to 90% being singletons. Those who participated ranged in age from about 18 to 89 years and resided in around 22 US areas. The V call is TRBV28, the J call TRBJ1-6, with a tentative D call TRBD1 (5 bases). This TCR was recovered from a man in his forties who had recovered from COVID-19. The sample taken for sequencing was PBMCs or T cells enriched from blood (not recorded which). Written as DNA, the CDR3 is TGTGCCAGCAGTTTTCCAGGGATGAATTCACCCCTCCACTTT. This codes for CASSFPGMNSPLHF.